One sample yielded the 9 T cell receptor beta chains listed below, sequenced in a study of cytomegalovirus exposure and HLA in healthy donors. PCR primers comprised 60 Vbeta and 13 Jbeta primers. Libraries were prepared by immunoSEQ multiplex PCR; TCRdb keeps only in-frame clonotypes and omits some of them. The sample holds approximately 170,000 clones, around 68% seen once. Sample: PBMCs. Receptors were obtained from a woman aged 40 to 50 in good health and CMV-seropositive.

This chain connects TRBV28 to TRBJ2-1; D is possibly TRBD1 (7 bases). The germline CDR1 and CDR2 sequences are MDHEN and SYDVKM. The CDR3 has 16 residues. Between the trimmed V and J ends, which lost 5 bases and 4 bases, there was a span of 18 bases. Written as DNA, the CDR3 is TGTGCCAGCAGTACGTGGGGCAGGGGGACTTACAATGAGCAGTTCTTC. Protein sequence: CASSTWGRGTYNEQFF.

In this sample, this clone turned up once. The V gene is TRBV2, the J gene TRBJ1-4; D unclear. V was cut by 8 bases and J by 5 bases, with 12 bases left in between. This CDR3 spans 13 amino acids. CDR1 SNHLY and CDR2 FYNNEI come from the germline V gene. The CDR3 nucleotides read TGTGCCAGCGGCCGGGAGGAAAATGAAAAACTGTTTTTT. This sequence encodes CASGREENEKLFF.

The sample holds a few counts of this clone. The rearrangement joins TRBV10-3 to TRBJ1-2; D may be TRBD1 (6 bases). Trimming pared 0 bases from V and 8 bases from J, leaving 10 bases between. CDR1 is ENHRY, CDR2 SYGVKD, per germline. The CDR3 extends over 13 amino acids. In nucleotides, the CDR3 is TGTGCCATCAGTGAGTCCGGCAGGGGAGGCTACACCTTC. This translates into CAISESGRGGYTF.

CDR3 in amino acids: CASSASQVYQETQYF. The DNA of the CDR3 is TGTGCCAGCAGTGCCTCACAGGTGTACCAAGAGACCCAGTACTTC. The V gene is TRBV6-1, the J gene TRBJ2-5, with D perhaps TRBD1 (5 bases). The CDR3 sequence is 15 residues long. The V end was cut by 4 bases, the J end by 0 bases, with 12 bases between. Germline lookup yields CDR1 MNHNS and CDR2 SASEGT.

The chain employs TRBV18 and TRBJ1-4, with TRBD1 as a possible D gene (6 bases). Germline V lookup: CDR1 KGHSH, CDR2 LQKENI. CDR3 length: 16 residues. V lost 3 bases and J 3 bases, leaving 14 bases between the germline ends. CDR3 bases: TGTGCCAGCTCACCGCTCACAGGGTTTGCTAATGAAAAACTGTTTTTT. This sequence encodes CASSPLTGFANEKLFF.

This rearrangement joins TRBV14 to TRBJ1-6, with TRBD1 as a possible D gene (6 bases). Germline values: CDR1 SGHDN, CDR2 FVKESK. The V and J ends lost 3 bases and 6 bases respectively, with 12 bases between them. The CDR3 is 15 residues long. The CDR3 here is CASSHRGSSNSPLHF. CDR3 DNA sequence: TGTGCCAGCAGCCACAGGGGTTCGTCTAATTCACCCCTCCACTTT.

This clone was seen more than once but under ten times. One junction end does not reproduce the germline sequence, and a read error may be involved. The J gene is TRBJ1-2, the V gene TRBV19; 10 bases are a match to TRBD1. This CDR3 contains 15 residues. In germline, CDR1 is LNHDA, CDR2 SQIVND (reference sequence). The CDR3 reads CASSPRQGASHGYPF. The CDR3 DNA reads TGTGCCAGTAGTCCCAGACAGGGGGCTTCTCATGGCTACCCCTTC.

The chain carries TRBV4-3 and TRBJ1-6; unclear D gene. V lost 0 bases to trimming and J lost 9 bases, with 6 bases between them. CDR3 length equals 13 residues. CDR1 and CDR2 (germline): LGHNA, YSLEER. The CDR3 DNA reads TGCGCCAGCAGCCAAGACCAGATTTCACCCCTCCACTTT. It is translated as CASSQDQISPLHF.

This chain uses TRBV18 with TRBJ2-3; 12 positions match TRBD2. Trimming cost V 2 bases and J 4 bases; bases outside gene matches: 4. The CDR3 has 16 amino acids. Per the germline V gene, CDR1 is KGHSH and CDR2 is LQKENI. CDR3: CASSPLGLAGADTQYF. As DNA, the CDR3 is TGTGCCAGCTCACCATTGGGACTAGCGGGCGCAGATACGCAGTATTTT.